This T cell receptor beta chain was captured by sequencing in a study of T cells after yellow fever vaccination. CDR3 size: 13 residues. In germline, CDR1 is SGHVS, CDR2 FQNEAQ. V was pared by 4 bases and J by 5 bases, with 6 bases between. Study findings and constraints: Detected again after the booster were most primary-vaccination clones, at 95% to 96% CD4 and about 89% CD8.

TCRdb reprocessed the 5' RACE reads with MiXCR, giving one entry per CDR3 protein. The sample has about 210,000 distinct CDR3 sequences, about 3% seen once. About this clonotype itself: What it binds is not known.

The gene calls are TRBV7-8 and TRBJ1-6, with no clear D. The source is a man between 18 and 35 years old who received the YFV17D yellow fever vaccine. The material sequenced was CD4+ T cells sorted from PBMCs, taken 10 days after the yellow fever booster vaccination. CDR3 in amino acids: CASSSYNNSPLHF. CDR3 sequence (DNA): TGTGCCAGCAGCTCCTATAATAATTCACCCCTCCACTTT.